A single sample is the source of the 30 T cell receptor beta chains below, sequenced in a study of blood T cells in healthy people across ages. Through a sample-barcoded 5' primer and a J-beta primer mix, a second PCR was run for roughly 6 to 11 cycles. TCRdb re-called the 5' RACE reads with MiXCR, one entry per CDR3 protein. The sample yields some 1.5 million distinct CDR3 sequences, 42% seen once. Sequences were obtained from blood. The source is a woman between 18 and 29 years old in good health.

This clonotype was counted between two and nine times. The chain has TRBV27 and TRBJ2-7, with D possibly being TRBD1 (5 bases). Germline V gene lookup returns CDR1 MNHEY and CDR2 SMNVEV (reference sequence). Trimming left V 6 bases short and J 7 bases short, with 13 bases between. The CDR3 sequence is 12 residues long. The CDR3, as DNA: TGTGCCAGCAGCTTCCAGGGCAAGGAGCAGTACTTC. Translated, it gives CASSFQGKEQYF.

This clonotype came up a few times. CDR3 nucleotides: TGTGCCAGCACCTCGGCGGGGGTGACCTACAATGAGCAGTTCTTC. Translation gives CASTSAGVTYNEQFF. The rearrangement uses TRBV7-2 and TRBJ2-1; TRBD2 aligns across 7 bases. There are 15 residues in the CDR3. Germline V gene data show CDR1 as SGHTA and CDR2 as FQGNSA. The V segment lost 7 bases and the J segment 2 bases; nucleotides outside the gene matches: 8.

This clonotype came up a few times. The chain joins TRBV20-1 to TRBJ2-5; TRBD1 aligns across 7 bases. Germline lookup yields CDR1 DFQATT and CDR2 SNEGSKA (reference sequence). The CDR3 is 17 amino acids. The V segment lost 3 bases and the J segment 5 bases; nucleotides outside the gene matches: 18. CDR3 in DNA: TGCAGTGCTAGCCTCATGGGCAGGGGGAACTTCCAGGAGACCCAGTACTTC. Protein sequence: CSASLMGRGNFQETQYF.

The chain employs TRBV4-1 and TRBJ2-5, with D perhaps assigned TRBD1 or TRBD2 (6 bases each). TRBJ2-7 explains the end of the DNA better; the J call may be wrong. CDR1 and CDR2 (germline): MGHRA, YSYEKL. The CDR3 length is 15 residues. This CDR3 reads CASSQGAGQHYEQYF. CDR3 sequence (DNA): TGCGCCAGCAGCCAAGGTGCGGGACAACATTACGAGCAGTACTTC.

This sequence joins TRBV12-3 or TRBV12-4 and TRBJ2-7; D is uncertain. V was cut by 8 bases and J by 3 bases, with 14 bases left in between. The CDR3 is 13 amino acids. The CDR3 spells CASRAGYSYEQYF. The CDR3 DNA sequence: TGTGCCAGCCGGGCCGGGTATAGCTACGAGCAGTACTTC.

This chain joins TRBV20-1 and TRBJ1-6; no definite D call. The V gene lost 5 bases and the J gene lost 2 bases, with 16 bases spanning the gap. The germline V gene has CDR1 DFQATT and CDR2 SNEGSKA (reference sequence). The CDR3 runs 16 residues. The CDR3 coding sequence is TGCAGTGCTCTAAACTCCGCCGGGACCTATAATTCACCCCTCCACTTT. Residues: CSALNSAGTYNSPLHF.

This clonotype has a handful of counts. The chain carries TRBV29-1 and TRBJ2-7; D unresolved. CDR1 and CDR2 (germline): SQVTM, ANQGSEA. Trimming removed 2 bases at V and 2 bases at J, with 10 bases between. The CDR3 is 13 amino acids. The CDR3 is CSVESSGPYEQYF. The DNA for the CDR3 is TGCAGCGTTGAATCTTCCGGACCCTACGAGCAGTACTTC.

The sample holds many counts of this clonotype. This sequence joins TRBV6-5 and TRBJ2-5; D uncertain. The CDR3 is 14 amino acids. V lost 6 bases, J lost 5 bases, and 16 bases lay in between. Germline values: CDR1 MNHEY, CDR2 SVGAGI. As DNA, the CDR3 is TGTGCCAGCAGCCGGCTTAACCCCTGGGAGACCCAGTACTTC. Protein product: CASSRLNPWETQYF.

The chain employs TRBV11-2 and TRBJ2-3; 9 nucleotides line up with TRBD2. Germline values: CDR1 SGHAT, CDR2 FQNNGV. The trim removed 6 bases at V and 6 bases at J, leaving 13 bases unmatched. CDR3 size: 16 residues. CDR3 sequence (DNA): TGTGCCAGCAGGCTATTTAGCGGGGGACCTGGGGATACGCAGTATTTT. Translated: CASRLFSGGPGDTQYF.

The chain recombines TRBV24-1 with TRBJ2-1; a possible D gene is TRBD2 (5 bases). With 4 bases removed from V and 8 bases from J, the gap between germline ends came to 17 bases. The CDR3 covers 15 residues. Germline V gene data show CDR1 as KGHDR and CDR2 as SFDVKD. Written as DNA, the CDR3 is TGTGCCACCAGTGACGCCCAGAGGGATACTTATGAGCAGTTCTTC. Protein product: CATSDAQRDTYEQFF.

This clonotype has only a few counts. The chain is built from TRBV6-2 or TRBV6-3 and TRBJ2-5; D is tentatively TRBD1 or TRBD2 (5 bases each). With 10 bases removed from V and 2 bases from J, the gap between germline ends came to 17 bases. The CDR3 length is 14 residues. Looked up from germline, CDR1 is MNHEY and CDR2 is SVGEGT. In nucleotides, the CDR3 is TGTGCCACCCAACGAGGGGCCCGGCAAGAGACCCAGTACTTC. This gives the protein CATQRGARQETQYF.

This clonotype was seen a handful of times. The V call is TRBV30, the J call TRBJ1-1; D is undetermined. This CDR3 region has 12 residues. The germline V gene has CDR1 GTSNPN and CDR2 SVGIG (reference sequence). Trimming took off 2 bases at V and 0 bases at J, with 4 bases between the two ends. DNA of the CDR3: TGTGCCTGGAGTATCGTGAACACTGAAGCTTTCTTT. It translates to CAWSIVNTEAFF.

The V and J genes are TRBV25-1 and TRBJ1-2; D is unclear. The V end lost 2 bases, the J end lost 6 bases, and 10 bases lay between the germline ends. Germline V lookup: CDR1 MGHDK, CDR2 SYGVNS. There are 13 residues in the CDR3. The CDR3 nucleotides are TGTGCCAGCAGTGAAAAGTTCATCCATGGCTACACCTTC. This gives the protein CASSEKFIHGYTF.

This chain links TRBV4-3 with TRBJ2-3; D uncertain. There are 13 residues in the CDR3. V lost 1 base and J lost 5, with 7 bases in between. Germline V gene sequence: CDR1 LGHNA, CDR2 YSLEER. The CDR3 DNA reads as TGCGCCAGCAGCCAAGGACACCGAGATACGCAGTATTTT. Protein sequence: CASSQGHRDTQYF.

As to this clonotype: A read error may account for a junction end that differs from germline. The chain recombines TRBV11-2 with TRBJ1-4, with TRBD1 matching over 8 bases. The CDR3 is made up of 14 amino acids. Germline CDR1 reads SGHAT; CDR2 reads FQNNGV. The CDR3 DNA reads as TGTACCAGCAGCAGACAGGGGCCTAATGAAAAACTGTTTTTT. Translation gives CTSSRQGPNEKLFF.

This sequence joins TRBV29-1 and TRBJ1-4; D unclear. The CDR3 sequence is 14 residues long. Germline V gene lookup returns CDR1 SQVTM and CDR2 ANQGSEA. Trimming pared 6 bases from V and 1 base from J, leaving 12 bases between. The CDR3 here is CSVSTYRTNEKLFF. CDR3 nucleotide sequence: TGCAGCGTCTCGACCTACAGAACTAATGAAAAACTGTTTTTT.

The chain joins TRBV10-3 to TRBJ1-2; D is unclear. V lost 2 bases and J 6 bases, leaving 7 bases between the germline ends. The germline V gene has CDR1 ENHRY and CDR2 SYGVKD. The CDR3 is 12 amino acids. CDR3 nucleotides: TGTGCCATCAGTGAGGAGGGCAATGGCTACACCTTC. Protein product: CAISEEGNGYTF.

The chain is built from TRBV12-3 or TRBV12-4 and TRBJ2-1, with 7 bases identical to TRBD2. This CDR3 is built from 18 residues. V lost 5 bases and J lost 4; bases outside the gene matches: 17. The CDR3 protein is CASSAPRTREGNYNEQFF. As DNA, the CDR3 is TGTGCCAGCAGTGCGCCTCGGACTAGGGAAGGTAATTACAATGAGCAGTTCTTC.

The chain carries TRBV30 and TRBJ1-5, with TRBD1 matching 8 bases. CDR1 is GTSNPN and CDR2 is SVGIG in the germline V gene (reference sequence). Trimming cost V 2 bases and J 2 bases; bases outside gene matches: 2. The CDR3 runs to 14 residues. CDR3: CAWSTGGGNQPQHF. The CDR3 bases are TGTGCCTGGAGTACAGGGGGTGGCAATCAGCCCCAGCATTTT.

The chain uses TRBV9 and TRBJ2-3, with D perhaps matching TRBD2 (7 bases). The CDR3 is 14 amino acids. Germline V gene data show CDR1 as SGDLS and CDR2 as YYNGEE. The V and J ends lost 4 bases and 6 bases respectively, with 15 bases between them. CDR3 DNA: TGTGCCAGCAGCCATTGGGGGGGCTATGATACGCAGTATTTT. Its translation is CASSHWGGYDTQYF.

This clonotype was counted a few times. The V and J genes are TRBV4-1 and TRBJ1-2, with D perhaps TRBD1 (6 bases). CDR3 length: 16 amino acids. Trimming stripped 3 bases from V and 0 bases from J, with 14 bases between. CDR1 and CDR2 (germline): MGHRA, YSYEKL. This CDR3 reads CASSHGSGASNYGYTF. The DNA of the CDR3 is TGCGCCAGCAGCCATGGCTCAGGGGCTTCTAACTATGGCTACACCTTC.

This clonotype was seen just once. The V gene is TRBV13, the J gene TRBJ2-5; 10 positions match TRBD2. CDR3 length: 16 amino acids. The V segment lost 4 bases and the J segment 4 bases; nucleotides outside the gene matches: 9. Germline V gene sequence: CDR1 PRHDT, CDR2 FYEKMQ (reference sequence). The CDR3 coding sequence is TGTGCCAGCAGCTACACAGCGGGAGGGCCGGGAGAGACCCAGTACTTC. Its translation: CASSYTAGGPGETQYF.

V gene TRBV11-2 combines with J gene TRBJ2-3; TRBD1 matches 10 bases. The CDR3 runs to 17 residues. V dropped 1 base and J dropped 1; count of bases not matched to a gene: 5. The germline gives CDR1 SGHAT, CDR2 FQNNGV. The CDR3 bases are TGTGCCAGCAGCTTAGGATTGGGGACAGGGGGCACAGATACGCAGTATTTT. Encoded protein: CASSLGLGTGGTDTQYF.

This clonotype has more than one count but fewer than ten. The genes are TRBV5-1 and TRBJ1-4; 9 bases line up with TRBD1. CDR3 length: 16 residues. Germline lookup yields CDR1 SGHRS and CDR2 YFSETQ. V was pared by 2 bases and J by 8 bases, with 10 bases of the junction left unmatched. For the CDR3, the DNA is TGCGCCAGCAGCTTACAAGGACAGGGGAGGAAGGAAAAACTGTTTTTT. It codes for CASSLQGQGRKEKLFF.

This clonotype showed up just a few times. V and J are TRBV4-1 and TRBJ2-3; 8 bases fit TRBD2. There are 15 residues in the CDR3. With V trimmed by 4 bases and J by 4 bases, 7 bases remained unmatched. Germline V lookup: CDR1 MGHRA, CDR2 YSYEKL. The CDR3 region is CASSPRTGGPDTQYF. The CDR3 DNA sequence: TGCGCCAGCAGCCCGCGTACGGGGGGGCCAGATACGCAGTATTTT.

As regards this clonotype: This may stem from a read error, because a much larger clone lies one nucleotide away. The chain employs TRBV12-3 or TRBV12-4 and TRBJ2-3; a weak D match, TRBD2 (5 bases). There are 13 residues in the CDR3. Trimming shortened V by 7 bases and J by 6 bases, and 14 bases separated the two germline ends. CDR3 in DNA: TGTGCCAGCAACAATGGGAGTGCTGATACGCAGTATTTT. Amino acids: CASNNGSADTQYF.

The chain's CDR3 is CSADPQRESYEQYF. The DNA for the CDR3 is TGCAGTGCCGATCCTCAGCGGGAGAGCTACGAGCAGTACTTC. The chain has TRBV20-1 and TRBJ2-7; 8 bases agree with TRBD2. The V segment lost 6 bases and the J segment 3 bases; nucleotides outside the gene matches: 10. In germline, CDR1 is DFQATT, CDR2 SNEGSKA (reference sequence). The CDR3 runs 14 residues.

This clonotype showed up just a few times. This sequence joins TRBV5-1 and TRBJ2-7, with D possibly matching TRBD1 (6 bases). Trimming stripped 2 bases from V and 3 bases from J, with 12 bases between. CDR3 length: 14 amino acids. CDR1 SGHRS and CDR2 YFSETQ come from the germline V gene. In DNA form, the CDR3 reads TGCGCCAGCAGCTTAGACAGGTCCGGCTACGAGCAGTACTTC. Its translation: CASSLDRSGYEQYF.

The V and J genes are TRBV5-4 and TRBJ2-5; maybe TRBD2 (5 bases). The CDR3 has 13 residues. The V end was cut by 5 bases, the J end by 4 bases, with 12 bases between. Germline values: CDR1 SGHNT, CDR2 YYREEE (reference sequence). The CDR3 loop reads CASRAVLGETQYF. The CDR3 DNA sequence: TGTGCCAGCAGAGCCGTACTAGGAGAGACCCAGTACTTC.

The chain is built from TRBV6-1 and TRBJ1-1, with a weak D call TRBD1 (6 bases). The V gene's germline CDR1 is MNHNS and CDR2 SASEGT. V was shortened by 7 bases and J by 2 bases, with 11 bases between the two germline ends. CDR3 length: 13 residues. CDR3 nucleotide sequence: TGTGCCAGCATCCGGGGGGCTAACACTGAAGCTTTCTTT. The encoded protein is CASIRGANTEAFF.